This entry lists 14 T cell receptor beta chains sequenced from one sample in a study of cytomegalovirus exposure and HLA in healthy donors. Both 60 Vbeta primers and 13 Jbeta primers went into the PCR. The table came from immunoSEQ multiplex PCR; TCRdb's copy has only in-frame clones and leaves some out. In the table there are 130,000 or so clones, roughly 77% of which are singletons. The sequenced sample was PBMCs. The receptor source for this set is a man aged 30-40 years in good health and CMV-seronegative.

At least ten counts were recorded for this clone. The rearrangement joins TRBV5-6 to TRBJ1-5; D gene uncertain. The V end lost 0 bases, the J end lost 5 bases, and 6 bases lay between the germline ends. There are 13 residues in the CDR3. CDR1 is SGHDT, CDR2 YYEEEE, per germline. This CDR3 is CASSLGPDQPQHF. In DNA form, the CDR3 reads TGTGCCAGCAGCTTGGGGCCAGATCAGCCCCAGCATTTT. Full variable domain (outside the CDR3, taken from reference TRBV5-6 and TRBJ1-5): DAGVTQSPTHLIKTRGQQVTLRCSPKSGHDTVSWYQQALGQGPQFIFQYYEEEERQRGNFPDRFSGHQFPNYSSELNVNALLLGDSALYLCASSLGPDQPQHFGDGTRLSIL.

This chain uses TRBV6-5 with TRBJ2-6; D might be TRBD2 (6 bases). Trimming removed 2 bases at V and 2 bases at J, with 10 bases between. The germline gives CDR1 MNHEY, CDR2 SVGAGI. The CDR3 contains 16 residues. CDR3 DNA: TGTGCCAGCAGTTACCAATGGGGGGCTGGGGCCAACGTCCTGACTTTC. Encoded protein: CASSYQWGAGANVLTF.

V and J are TRBV5-1 and TRBJ2-6, with D perhaps TRBD1 (6 bases). This CDR3 has 16 amino acids. Germline CDR1 reads SGHRS; CDR2 reads YFSETQ. V lost 0 bases and J 4 bases, leaving 11 bases between the germline ends. The DNA for the CDR3 is TGCGCCAGCAGCTTGGAGGGGGTATCCGGGGCCAACGTCCTGACTTTC. Its translation is CASSLEGVSGANVLTF.

The chain links TRBV9 to TRBJ2-5, with TRBD2 identical over 8 bases. Looked up from germline, CDR1 is SGDLS and CDR2 is YYNGEE. There are 15 residues in the CDR3. V was pared by 1 base and J by 4 bases, with 6 bases of the junction left unmatched. This chain's CDR3 is CASSVSGGTRETQYF. CDR3 nucleotides: TGTGCCAGCAGCGTATCGGGGGGGACTAGAGAGACCCAGTACTTC.

V and J are TRBV19 and TRBJ2-1; TRBD2 matches 12 bases. Germline V CDR1 and CDR2: LNHDA, SQIVND (reference sequence). The CDR3 loop spans 18 amino acids. V gave up 6 bases and J gave up 0 bases; unmatched junction bases: 9. DNA of the CDR3: TGTGCCAGTAGCTTAAGGACTAGCGGGGTTTCCTCCTACAATGAGCAGTTCTTC. It yields the protein CASSLRTSGVSSYNEQFF.

The genes are TRBV11-2 and TRBJ2-1, with 7 bases that match TRBD2. The CDR3 is 15 residues long. Looked up from germline, CDR1 is SGHAT and CDR2 is FQNNGV. The trim removed 2 bases at V and 8 bases at J, leaving 9 bases unmatched. The CDR3 reads CASSLSLAAVHEQFF. The CDR3 coding sequence is TGTGCCAGCAGCTTAAGCCTAGCGGCGGTTCATGAGCAGTTCTTC.

This CDR3 reads CASSLHPSLEQYF. CDR3 nucleotide sequence: TGTGCCAGCAGTTTACATCCGAGTCTCGAGCAGTACTTC. This chain uses TRBV27 with TRBJ2-7; D unclear. The germline V and J ends were trimmed by 2 bases and 6 bases, with 11 bases remaining between them. The CDR3 consists of 13 residues. Germline V gives CDR1 MNHEY, CDR2 SMNVEV (reference sequence).

V usage is TRBV7-9 and J usage is TRBJ1-4; the match to TRBD1 covers 7 bases. Looked up from germline, CDR1 is SEHNR and CDR2 is FQNEAQ (reference sequence). The ends lost 1 base at V and 4 bases at J; junction bases unmatched: 3. CDR3 length: 15 amino acids. In DNA form, the CDR3 reads TGTGCCAGCAGCTTAGGGGGACAGCTTAATGAAAAACTGTTTTTT. Encoded protein: CASSLGGQLNEKLFF. Together with reference TRBV7-9 and TRBJ1-4, the CDR3 gives the full variable domain: DTGVSQNPRHKITKRGQNVTFRCDPISEHNRLYWYRQTLGQGPEFLTYFQNEAQLEKSRLLSDRFSAERPKGSFSTLEIQRTEQGDSAMYLCASSLGGQLNEKLFFGSGTQLSVL.

This clone came up a few times. CDR3 protein: CASSLGTMGSGANVLTF. The CDR3 DNA follows: TGCGCCAGCAGCTTGGGGACAATGGGTTCTGGGGCCAACGTCCTGACTTTC. The V gene is TRBV5-1, the J gene TRBJ2-6; TRBD1 is a possible D gene (5 bases). Germline V gene sequence: CDR1 SGHRS, CDR2 YFSETQ. The V end lost 0 bases, the J end lost 1 base, and 11 bases lay between the germline ends. The CDR3 sequence is 17 residues long.

The genes are TRBV15 and TRBJ1-1; 9 bases fit TRBD1. CDR3 size: 16 residues. V was clipped by 0 bases and J by 4 bases; unmatched bases: 6. CDR1 is LNHNV and CDR2 is YYDKDF in the germline V gene (reference sequence). CDR3 protein: CATSRELGQGSTEAFF. CDR3 nucleotides: TGTGCCACCAGCAGAGAGTTAGGACAGGGGTCCACTGAAGCTTTCTTT.

A few counts support this clone. The chain employs TRBV5-1 and TRBJ1-1; D gene uncertain. The germline gives CDR1 SGHRS, CDR2 YFSETQ. V lost 4 bases and J 1 base, leaving 5 bases between the germline ends. This CDR3 region has 12 residues. CDR3 sequence reads: CASSPGNTEAFF. CDR3 nucleotides: TGCGCCAGCAGCCCGGGGAACACTGAAGCTTTCTTT.

This rearrangement joins TRBV6-1 to TRBJ1-4, with 7 bases fitting TRBD1. With 2 bases clipped from V and 7 bases from J, the junction kept 13 bases outside the gene matches. There are 17 residues in the CDR3. Germline V gene data show CDR1 as MNHNS and CDR2 as SASEGT. The CDR3 loop is CASSERYRGSGSEKLFF. The CDR3 coding sequence is TGTGCCAGCAGTGAAAGGTACAGGGGCTCGGGGAGTGAAAAACTGTTTTTT.

This chain links TRBV5-6 with TRBJ2-1, with D perhaps matching TRBD1 (6 bases). The germline V and J ends were trimmed by 2 bases and 0 bases, with 6 bases remaining between them. CDR1 SGHDT and CDR2 YYEEEE come from the germline V gene. The CDR3 spans 14 residues. For the CDR3, the DNA is TGTGCCAGCAGCTTACAGGGCTCCTACAATGAGCAGTTCTTC. It translates to CASSLQGSYNEQFF.

The V gene is TRBV5-1, the J gene TRBJ2-3, with 12 bases matching TRBD2. Germline V CDR1 and CDR2: SGHRS, YFSETQ. Trimming took 0 bases from V and 0 from J; bases not matched to a gene: 5. CDR3 length: 18 residues. Here the CDR3 DNA reads TGCGCCAGCAGCTTGGCGGCTAGCGGGGGGGCTAGCACAGATACGCAGTATTTT. This translates into CASSLAASGGASTDTQYF.